A selection of T cell receptor beta chains follows, all from one sample in a study of blood T cell repertoires in COVID-19. TCRdb keeps only in-frame clones here, not all; method: immunoSEQ multiplex PCR. The table shows approximately 250,000 clones, with around nine tenths occurring only once. Sequencing input: peripheral blood. The source of these receptors is a man between 25 and 39 years old with COVID-19, enrolled during active disease. Each CDR3 is given with its conserved first and last residue. A D gene is named only where the DNA matches it firmly. Clone size is stated in some rows and not others, as once, few, many or a class when expanded.

size: -; V: TRBV14; J: TRBJ1-5; D: -; CDR3: CASSPGTPDQPQHF; DNA: TGTGCCAGCAGCCCGGGGACACCCGATCAGCCCCAGCATTTT
size: -; V: TRBV5-1; J: TRBJ2-3; D: TRBD2; CDR3: CASSPGLAGDVTDTQYF; DNA: TGCGCCAGCAGTCCAGGACTAGCGGGGGATGTGACAGATACGCAGTATTTT
size: once; V: TRBV19; J: TRBJ2-3; D: -; CDR3: CASSIGGRGPLRDTQYF; DNA: TGTGCCAGTAGTATAGGGGGTAGGGGCCCGCTTAGAGATACGCAGTATTTT
size: -; V: TRBV3-1/TRBV3-2; J: TRBJ1-5; D: TRBD1; CDR3: CASSQDGGQGDQPQHF; DNA: TGTGCCAGCAGCCAAGATGGGGGACAGGGCGATCAGCCCCAGCATTTT
size: -; V: TRBV10-2; J: TRBJ2-7; D: TRBD1; CDR3: CASSDGTAYEQYF; DNA: TGCGCCAGCAGTGATGGGACAGCCTACGAGCAGTACTTC
size: -; V: TRBV6-5; J: TRBJ1-1; D: TRBD1; CDR3: CASSSYRGTEAFF; DNA: TGTGCCAGCAGTTCTTACAGGGGGACTGAAGCTTTCTTT
size: -; V: TRBV12-3/TRBV12-4; J: TRBJ1-2; D: TRBD1; CDR3: CASSSPTGFGYTF; DNA: TGTGCCAGCAGTAGCCCGACAGGGTTTGGCTACACCTTC
size: -; V: TRBV7-3; J: TRBJ1-4; D: TRBD1; CDR3: CASSLYQGEEKLFF; DNA: TGTGCCAGCAGCTTATATCAGGGGGAGGAAAAACTGTTTTTT
size: -; V: TRBV30; J: TRBJ1-6; D: -; CDR3: CAWSIGEGSPLHF; DNA: TGTGCCTGGAGTATCGGGGAGGGATCACCCCTCCACTTT
size: -; V: TRBV12-3/TRBV12-4; J: TRBJ2-7; D: -; CDR3: CASSLAGSDEQYF; DNA: TGTGCCAGCAGTTTAGCAGGGAGCGACGAGCAGTACTTC
size: once; V: TRBV3-1/TRBV3-2; J: TRBJ2-7; D: -; CDR3: CASSLGQGGYYEQYF; DNA: TGTGCCAGCAGCCTTGGACAGGGAGGGTATTACGAGCAGTACTTC
size: -; V: TRBV5-4; J: TRBJ2-7; D: TRBD2; CDR3: CASSLNLKASGGSYEQYF; DNA: TGTGCCAGCAGCTTAAATTTAAAGGCTAGCGGGGGATCCTACGAGCAGTACTTC
size: once; V: TRBV19; J: TRBJ1-4; D: -; CDR3: CASSTVVQGNEKLFF; DNA: TGTGCCAGTAGTACAGTTGTACAGGGTAATGAAAAACTGTTTTTT
size: -; V: TRBV4-2; J: TRBJ2-1; D: TRBD2; CDR3: CASSRPTSGGAFEQFF; DNA: TGTGCCAGCAGCCGACCGACTAGCGGGGGGGCTTTTGAGCAGTTCTTC
size: -; V: TRBV6-2/TRBV6-3; J: TRBJ2-7; D: -; CDR3: CASSYYSGKYEQYF; DNA: TGTGCCAGCAGTTATTACTCAGGGAAATACGAGCAGTACTTC
size: -; V: TRBV3-1/TRBV3-2; J: TRBJ1-2; D: -; CDR3: CASSSRQYHGYTF; DNA: TGTGCCAGCAGCTCCCGACAGTACCATGGCTACACCTTC
size: -; V: TRBV5-1; J: TRBJ1-5; D: TRBD1; CDR3: CASSWTGNQPQHF; DNA: TGCGCCAGCAGCTGGACAGGTAATCAGCCCCAGCATTTT
size: -; V: TRBV5-1; J: TRBJ1-5; D: TRBD1; CDR3: CASSLGPGQGGNQPQHF; DNA: TGCGCCAGCAGCTTGGGTCCAGGACAGGGTGGGAATCAGCCCCAGCATTTT
size: -; V: TRBV5-1; J: TRBJ1-1; D: -; CDR3: CASSPDVEVNTEAFF; DNA: TGCGCCAGCAGCCCAGACGTTGAGGTGAACACTGAAGCTTTCTTT
size: -; V: TRBV5-1; J: TRBJ1-5; D: TRBD1; CDR3: CASSLTGGRQPQHF; DNA: TGCGCCAGCAGCTTGACAGGGGGCAGGCAGCCCCAGCATTTT
size: -; V: TRBV11-3; J: TRBJ1-3; D: -; CDR3: CASSCDTGNLSGNTIYF; DNA: TGTGCCAGCAGCTGTGATACAGGTAATCTCTCTGGAAACACCATATATTTT
size: -; V: TRBV5-1; J: TRBJ1-1; D: TRBD1; CDR3: CASSQQQGAGNTEAFF; DNA: TGCGCCAGCAGCCAACAACAGGGGGCGGGAAACACTGAAGCTTTCTTT
size: -; V: TRBV5-4; J: TRBJ1-3; D: TRBD1; CDR3: CASSGQGAGNTIYF; DNA: TGTGCCAGTTCTGGACAGGGGGCAGGAAACACCATATATTTT
size: -; V: TRBV7-3; J: TRBJ1-1; D: TRBD1; CDR3: CASSSWTGSPEAFF; DNA: TGTGCCAGCAGCTCTTGGACAGGGAGCCCTGAAGCTTTCTTT
size: -; V: TRBV2; J: TRBJ1-5; D: TRBD1; CDR3: CASTRDRGYNQPQHF; DNA: TGTGCCAGCACTAGGGACAGGGGCTACAATCAGCCCCAGCATTTT
size: -; V: TRBV27; J: TRBJ2-1; D: TRBD1; CDR3: CASSWGQGWGNEQFF; DNA: TGTGCCAGCAGTTGGGGACAGGGGTGGGGCAATGAGCAGTTCTTC
size: -; V: TRBV12-5; J: TRBJ2-3; D: -; CDR3: CASGLVGRGYPTDTQYF; DNA: TGTGCTAGTGGTTTGGTAGGGCGGGGTTACCCCACAGATACGCAGTATTTT
size: -; V: TRBV3-1/TRBV3-2; J: TRBJ2-2; D: TRBD2; CDR3: CASSRSHLAGLNTGELFF; DNA: TGTGCCAGCAGTCGCTCCCACCTAGCGGGACTAAACACCGGGGAGCTGTTTTTT
size: -; V: TRBV7-2; J: TRBJ2-3; D: TRBD2; CDR3: CASSFGLVPTDTQYF; DNA: TGTGCCAGCAGCTTTGGACTAGTTCCTACAGATACGCAGTATTTT
size: -; V: TRBV7-9; J: TRBJ1-3; D: -; CDR3: CASSFRRETGNTIYF; DNA: TGTGCCAGCAGCTTCAGACGGGAGACTGGAAACACCATATATTTT
size: -; V: TRBV5-1; J: TRBJ1-2; D: -; CDR3: CASSLRGTNYGYTF; DNA: TGCGCCAGCAGCTTGAGAGGAACCAACTATGGCTACACCTTC
size: -; V: TRBV19; J: TRBJ2-2; D: TRBD1; CDR3: CASSIGAGGNTGELFF; DNA: TGTGCCAGTAGTATAGGGGCAGGGGGCAACACCGGGGAGCTGTTTTTT
size: -; V: TRBV4-2; J: TRBJ2-2; D: -; CDR3: CASSLNTGELFF; DNA: TGTGCCAGCAGCCTAAACACCGGGGAGCTGTTTTTT
size: -; V: TRBV5-4; J: TRBJ2-1; D: -; CDR3: CASSLSVAENNEQFF; DNA: TGTGCCAGCAGCTTGTCGGTAGCGGAAAACAATGAGCAGTTCTTC
size: -; V: TRBV19; J: TRBJ2-1; D: TRBD2; CDR3: CASSPWGGAQSYNEQFF; DNA: TGTGCCAGTAGTCCATGGGGAGGGGCCCAGTCCTACAATGAGCAGTTCTTC
size: -; V: TRBV6-5; J: TRBJ1-2; D: TRBD1; CDR3: CASSLDRGHGYTF; DNA: TGTGCCAGCAGTTTGGACAGGGGGCATGGCTACACCTTC
size: once; V: TRBV5-5; J: TRBJ2-1; D: -; CDR3: CASSLNERAIYNEQFF; DNA: TGTGCCAGCAGCTTGAATGAGCGGGCCATTTACAATGAGCAGTTCTTC
size: -; V: TRBV12-3/TRBV12-4; J: TRBJ1-2; D: -; CDR3: CASSGARNYGYTF; DNA: TGTGCCAGCAGTGGGGCCAGAAACTATGGCTACACCTTC
size: -; V: TRBV9; J: TRBJ2-3; D: TRBD2; CDR3: CASSVLGGAPDTQYF; DNA: TGTGCCAGCAGCGTTCTCGGGGGGGCCCCAGATACGCAGTATTTT
size: -; V: TRBV28; J: TRBJ1-2; D: -; CDR3: CASSLRTVNYGYTF; DNA: TGTGCCAGCAGTTTGAGAACAGTTAACTATGGCTACACCTTC
size: -; V: TRBV7-9; J: TRBJ1-4; D: TRBD1; CDR3: CASSLGTGGNEKLFF; DNA: TGTGCCAGCAGCTTAGGGACAGGGGGAAATGAAAAACTGTTTTTT
size: -; V: TRBV18; J: TRBJ1-1; D: -; CDR3: CASSFSGKTEAFF; DNA: TGTGCCAGCTCCTTCAGCGGGAAGACTGAAGCTTTCTTT
size: -; V: TRBV6-5; J: TRBJ2-2; D: -; CDR3: CASSYPPGGELFF; DNA: TGTGCCAGCAGTTACCCGCCGGGCGGGGAGCTGTTTTTT
size: once; V: TRBV2; J: TRBJ2-1; D: -; CDR3: CASSVPSSRNEQFF; DNA: TGTGCCAGCAGTGTCCCATCTAGCAGGAATGAGCAGTTCTTC
size: -; V: TRBV4-2; J: TRBJ1-5; D: TRBD1; CDR3: CASSQWTGGESNQPQHF; DNA: TGTGCCAGCAGCCAATGGACAGGGGGCGAGAGCAATCAGCCCCAGCATTTT
size: few; V: TRBV19; J: TRBJ2-1; D: TRBD1; CDR3: CASSTEGQAVWNEQFF; DNA: TGTGCCAGTAGCACCGAAGGACAGGCAGTTTGGAATGAGCAGTTCTTC
size: -; V: TRBV4-1; J: TRBJ1-6; D: -; CDR3: CASSQDIEDSHNSPLHF; DNA: TGCGCCAGCAGCCAAGACATTGAGGACAGCCATAATTCACCCCTCCACTTT
size: -; V: TRBV13; J: TRBJ1-2; D: -; CDR3: CASSLFPPFGSAVQYGYTF; DNA: TGTGCCAGCAGCTTATTCCCCCCATTTGGATCGGCGGTTCAATATGGCTACACCTTC